The 11 T cell receptor beta chains in this list originate from one sample, sequenced in a study of cytomegalovirus exposure and HLA in healthy donors. Both 60 Vbeta primers and 13 Jbeta primers went into the PCR. This table comes from immunoSEQ multiplex PCR, and its TCRdb copy is limited to in-frame clones, with some not included. The sample has roughly 180,000 clones; 70% to 80% are singletons. Source material: PBMCs. These receptors came from a woman under 40 in good health and CMV-seropositive.

This clone was seen only a few times. The chain links TRBV10-2 to TRBJ2-7, with TRBD2 matching over 10 bases. After removal of 1 base from V and 4 bases from J, the junction contained 7 bases not matched to a gene. This CDR3 comprises 16 residues. In germline, CDR1 is WSHSY, CDR2 SAAADI. The DNA for the CDR3 is TGCGCCAGCAGTGAGTTTTTAGCGGGAGGTGGGTACGAGCAGTACTTC. This encodes CASSEFLAGGGYEQYF.

The V call is TRBV28, the J call TRBJ2-1; TRBD2 matches 9 bases. The V and J ends lost 5 bases and 4 bases, in that order; junction bases with no gene match: 6. CDR1 is MDHEN, CDR2 SYDVKM, per germline. The CDR3 covers 15 residues. The DNA of the CDR3 is TGTGCCAGCAGTGCCGTGACTAGCGGATACAATGAGCAGTTCTTC. It encodes CASSAVTSGYNEQFF.

This clone was detected only a few times. The chain recombines TRBV9 with TRBJ2-1; the D gene is possibly TRBD2 (5 bases). The CDR3 is made up of 15 amino acids. Germline CDR1 SGDLS, CDR2 YYNGEE. Trimming removed 3 bases from V and 1 base from J, with 11 bases in between. DNA of the CDR3: TGTGCCAGCAGCGAAGTCACGGGGTCCTACAATGAGCAGTTCTTC. As protein: CASSEVTGSYNEQFF. The complete variable domain, with remaining parts taken from reference TRBV9 and TRBJ2-1, reads DSGVTQTPKHLITATGQRVTLRCSPRSGDLSVYWYQQSLDQGLQFLIQYYNGEERAKGNILERFSAQQFPDLHSELNLSSLELGDSALYFCASSEVTGSYNEQFFGPGTRLTVL.

V usage is TRBV9 and J usage is TRBJ1-1; D unclear. There are 13 residues in the CDR3. Germline V lookup: CDR1 SGDLS, CDR2 YYNGEE. V dropped 0 bases and J dropped 4 bases, with 7 bases sitting between them. CDR3 residues: CASSVGSVTEAFF. The CDR3 DNA is TGTGCCAGCAGCGTAGGGAGTGTCACTGAAGCTTTCTTT.

V is TRBV7-6 and J is TRBJ2-5; possibly TRBD2 for D (6 bases). Per germline, CDR1 SGHVS and CDR2 FNYEAQ. This CDR3 spans 14 amino acids. The ends were cut back, 3 bases at V and 1 base at J, with 9 bases in the middle. In nucleotides, the CDR3 is TGTGCCAGCAGCTTCGCGGGACTCCAAGAGACCCAGTACTTC. It translates to CASSFAGLQETQYF.

The J gene is TRBJ2-7, the V gene TRBV7-2; 10 bases map to TRBD2. Germline V lookup: CDR1 SGHTA, CDR2 FQGNSA. The CDR3 sequence is 15 residues long. V dropped 5 bases and J dropped 2; count of bases not matched to a gene: 6. The CDR3 sequence: CASSPTLAGAYEQYF. CDR3 DNA sequence: TGTGCCAGCAGCCCAACCCTAGCGGGGGCCTACGAGCAGTACTTC.

This clone has more than one count but fewer than ten. The CDR3 DNA follows: TGTGCCAGCAGTGTCGGGGGGCTTCTCTACAATGAGCAGTTCTTC. Translation: CASSVGGLLYNEQFF. V usage is TRBV6-5 and J usage is TRBJ2-1, with D possibly matching TRBD2 (7 bases). Germline CDR1 is MNHEY and CDR2 is SVGAGI. The CDR3 runs 15 residues. The germline V and J ends were trimmed by 5 bases and 3 bases, with 14 bases remaining between them.

The chain uses TRBV10-3 and TRBJ1-2; TRBD1 matches 8 bases. Germline loops: CDR1 ENHRY, CDR2 SYGVKD. The CDR3 length is 15 residues. Unmatched junction bases numbered 10, after V lost 3 bases and J lost 7 bases. CDR3 sequence reads: CAISDDPGGLGGYTF. The CDR3 nucleotides are TGTGCCATCAGTGATGACCCAGGGGGCCTGGGTGGCTACACCTTC.

A remark on this clone: Within the sample, other DNA sequences also encode this same CDR3. This sequence joins TRBV6-1 and TRBJ2-2; D unresolved. There are 13 residues in the CDR3. CDR1 and CDR2 (germline): MNHNS, SASEGT. The V gene lost 4 bases and the J gene lost 3 bases, with 6 bases spanning the gap. The CDR3: CASSALDTGELFF. CDR3 DNA sequence: TGTGCCAGCAGTGCGTTAGACACCGGGGAGCTGTTTTTT.

The chain is built from TRBV29-1 and TRBJ1-5, with 9 bases identical to TRBD1. In germline, CDR1 is SQVTM, CDR2 ANQGSEA. The CDR3 extends over 17 amino acids. J lost 1 base, V lost 4 bases, and 11 bases had no gene match. Written as DNA, the CDR3 is TGCAGCGTTGTGGATACAGGGGGCAAAGGGAGCAATCAGCCCCAGCATTTT. Translation gives CSVVDTGGKGSNQPQHF.

The J gene is TRBJ2-1, the V gene TRBV30; weak D call: TRBD2 (5 bases). Germline CDR1 and CDR2: GTSNPN and SVGIG (reference sequence). Trimming removed 2 bases from V and 1 base from J, with 15 bases in between. There are 16 residues in the CDR3. CDR3 in amino acids: CAWSPQKRTSYNEQFF. DNA for the CDR3: TGTGCCTGGAGTCCCCAAAAAAGGACTTCCTACAATGAGCAGTTCTTC.